The 29 T cell receptor beta chains below all came from one sample that was sequenced in a study of cytomegalovirus exposure and HLA in healthy donors (dated by TCRdb to the late 2010s). Libraries came from the immunoSEQ multiplex PCR assay. For the multiplex PCR, a mixture combining 60 forward primers for TCR Vbeta segments and 13 reverse primers for TCR Jbeta segments was used. TCRdb retrieved this table from immuneACCESS and kept in-frame rearrangements only. Not all clones are present; in checked studies, unresolved V genes account for under half, and no reason is known for the remainder. The sample table holds 90,000 to 100,000 clones, of which over 60% were seen once. Clones ranked in the top ten supply roughly a sixth of the sample. The sequenced material came from PBMCs. The receptors here all came from a man in his 60s in good health and CMV-seropositive.

This chain connects TRBV15 to TRBJ1-1; TRBD1 aligns across 10 bases. With V trimmed by 5 bases and J by 5 bases, 5 bases remained unmatched. The CDR3 loop spans 14 amino acids. CDR1 is LNHNV and CDR2 is YYDKDF in the germline V gene (reference sequence). The CDR3 region is CATSEGQGWTEAFF. The CDR3, as DNA: TGTGCCACCAGCGAGGGACAGGGGTGGACTGAAGCTTTCTTT.

This rearrangement joins TRBV11-2 to TRBJ1-2; 10 bases are a match to TRBD1. This CDR3 region has 17 residues. Trimming at V came to 2 bases and at J to 3 bases, leaving 9 bases not matched to a gene. The germline V gene has CDR1 SGHAT and CDR2 FQNNGV. DNA for the CDR3: TGTGCCAGCAGCTTAAGCGGGCCTGGGACAGGGGACTATGGCTACACCTTC. The encoded protein is CASSLSGPGTGDYGYTF.

This clone has only a few counts. The chain uses TRBV10-1 and TRBJ2-7, with 7 bases fitting TRBD1. The germline CDR1 and CDR2 sequences are WNHNN and SYGVQD (reference sequence). Trimming removed 6 bases from V and 2 bases from J; junction bases left unmatched: 7. The CDR3 contains 14 residues. DNA of the CDR3: TGCGCCAGCAGCCGGGACAGCCTTACCTACGAGCAGTACTTC. This codes for CASSRDSLTYEQYF.

The chain is built from TRBV4-1 and TRBJ2-3, with 9 nucleotides matching TRBD1. Germline CDR1 is MGHRA and CDR2 is YSYEKL. J lost 7 bases, V lost 0 bases, and 11 bases had no gene match. The CDR3 covers 17 residues. The CDR3 here is CASSQEYPTGGRNTQYF. The CDR3 DNA is TGCGCCAGCAGCCAAGAGTATCCGACAGGGGGTCGAAATACGCAGTATTTT.

The rearrangement uses TRBV9 and TRBJ1-3; D gene ambiguous. The V end was cut by 4 bases, the J end by 0 bases, with 8 bases between. CDR3 size: 14 residues. From germline, CDR1 is SGDLS and CDR2 YYNGEE. CDR3 nucleotide sequence: TGTGCCAGCAGCCCTGACAACTCTGGAAACACCATATATTTT. Translation: CASSPDNSGNTIYF.

The chain uses TRBV28 and TRBJ2-3, with 10 bases fitting TRBD1. The germline gives CDR1 MDHEN, CDR2 SYDVKM. With V trimmed by 5 bases and J by 3 bases, 2 bases remained unmatched. There are 14 residues in the CDR3. The CDR3 DNA follows: TGTGCCAGCAGTCGGACAGGGGGGACAGATACGCAGTATTTT. This gives the protein CASSRTGGTDTQYF.

The chain combines TRBV28 with TRBJ2-3, with 8 bases fitting TRBD2. Per the germline V gene, CDR1 is MDHEN and CDR2 is SYDVKM. Trimming removed 7 bases from V and 3 bases from J; junction bases left unmatched: 6. The CDR3 runs 14 residues. CDR3 bases: TGTGCCAGCAAGGCGGGGGGAAGTACAGATACGCAGTATTTT. Translation: CASKAGGSTDTQYF.

This chain uses TRBV5-1 with TRBJ1-1, with 7 nucleotides matching TRBD1. This CDR3 region has 15 residues. V shed 6 bases and J 4 bases; nucleotides not matched to a gene: 12. Per the germline V gene, CDR1 is SGHRS and CDR2 is YFSETQ. As DNA, the CDR3 is TGCGCCAGCAACCTCATGACAGGGTTGGGCACTGAAGCTTTCTTT. It encodes CASNLMTGLGTEAFF.

The V gene is TRBV7-2, the J gene TRBJ1-5; TRBD1 aligns across 8 bases. Germline V gives CDR1 SGHTA, CDR2 FQGNSA. V shed 5 bases and J 4 bases; nucleotides not matched to a gene: 10. This CDR3 contains 16 residues. The CDR3 spells CASSVGPGGGNQPQHF. DNA of the CDR3: TGTGCCAGCAGCGTAGGCCCAGGGGGCGGGAATCAGCCCCAGCATTTT.

The chain has TRBV7-3 and TRBJ1-1; D is ambiguous. The CDR3 has 13 residues. Germline values: CDR1 SGHTA, CDR2 FQGTGA. Trimming took 6 bases from V and 0 from J, leaving 8 bases between them. The CDR3 sequence: CASRFDMNTEAFF. CDR3 bases: TGTGCCAGCAGGTTCGACATGAACACTGAAGCTTTCTTT.

The rearrangement uses TRBV5-1 and TRBJ1-1; 7 bases are a match to TRBD1. The CDR3 sequence is 14 residues long. J was trimmed by 4 bases and V by 0 bases; bases with no gene match: 3. Germline loops: CDR1 SGHRS, CDR2 YFSETQ. The CDR3 sequence: CASSLVPGGTEAFF. DNA for the CDR3: TGCGCCAGCAGCTTGGTCCCAGGGGGCACTGAAGCTTTCTTT.

J is TRBJ1-2 and V is TRBV7-9, with 10 positions matching TRBD1. The trim removed 0 bases at V and 7 bases at J, leaving 11 bases unmatched. Germline loops: CDR1 SEHNR, CDR2 FQNEAQ (reference sequence). The CDR3 extends over 17 amino acids. CDR3: CASSLAVRDRGFGGYTF. For the CDR3, the DNA is TGTGCCAGCAGCTTAGCAGTCAGGGACAGGGGATTTGGTGGCTACACCTTC.

The chain employs TRBV29-1 and TRBJ2-7; 9 bases fit TRBD1. After removal of 3 bases from V and 3 bases from J, the junction contained 3 bases not matched to a gene. The CDR3 is made up of 13 amino acids. The germline gives CDR1 SQVTM, CDR2 ANQGSEA. CDR3 coding DNA: TGCAGCGTTGAGGACAGGGGAGTCTACGAGCAGTACTTC. Its protein product is CSVEDRGVYEQYF.

The sample holds one count of this clone. The chain carries TRBV10-3 and TRBJ1-2; TRBD1 is a possible D gene (6 bases). This CDR3 comprises 16 residues. The germline gives CDR1 ENHRY, CDR2 SYGVKD. Trimming took off 3 bases at V and 7 bases at J, with 21 bases between the two ends. CDR3 nucleotides: TGTGCCATCAGTGACCCAAGAGGGGCAGGGGAAGGTGGCTACACCTTC. This sequence encodes CAISDPRGAGEGGYTF.

The chain recombines TRBV6-1 with TRBJ1-6; 8 bases map to TRBD1. This CDR3 has 13 residues. The ends lost 6 bases at V and 9 bases at J; junction bases unmatched: 4. The germline CDR1 and CDR2 sequences are MNHNS and SASEGT. CDR3 loop: CASSVDRGSPLHF. CDR3 nucleotides: TGTGCCAGCAGCGTAGACAGGGGTTCACCCCTCCACTTT.

V and J are TRBV25-1 and TRBJ2-5, with 9 bases matching TRBD1. V dropped 5 bases and J dropped 5; count of bases not matched to a gene: 9. CDR1 and CDR2 (germline): MGHDK, SYGVNS. This CDR3 spans 15 amino acids. CDR3 nucleotides: TGTGCCAGCAGTCCCCCCGGGACAGGGAGTGAGACCCAGTACTTC. Residues: CASSPPGTGSETQYF.

The CDR3 nucleotides are TGTGCCAGTAGACACAGAACCGACAGGGGTAATTCACCCCTCCACTTT. Protein sequence: CASRHRTDRGNSPLHF. V gene TRBV19 combines with J gene TRBJ1-6; 8 bases are a match to TRBD1. The junction had 10 bases not matched to a gene; V was cut back by 6 bases and J by 6 bases. The germline gives CDR1 LNHDA, CDR2 SQIVND (reference sequence). There are 16 residues in the CDR3.

The V gene is TRBV6-5, the J gene TRBJ2-3; 11 positions agree with TRBD2. The CDR3 is made up of 15 amino acids. With 8 bases clipped from V and 4 bases from J, the junction kept 8 bases outside the gene matches. Germline V gives CDR1 MNHEY, CDR2 SVGAGI. CDR3 nucleotide sequence: TGTGCCAGCCGCACCCTAGCGGGGGGCCCAGATACGCAGTATTTT. It translates to CASRTLAGGPDTQYF.

The V call is TRBV30, the J call TRBJ1-6, with D tentatively TRBD1 (6 bases). The germline V and J ends were trimmed by 0 bases and 11 bases, with 14 bases remaining between them. Germline loops: CDR1 GTSNPN, CDR2 SVGIG (reference sequence). The CDR3 extends over 14 amino acids. The CDR3 here is CAWSVLQGPAPLHF. As DNA, the CDR3 is TGTGCCTGGAGTGTACTGCAGGGGCCGGCACCCCTCCACTTT.

The CDR3 loop reads CAITAGGGGYGYTF. The CDR3 nucleotides read TGTGCCATCACTGCCGGGGGGGGCGGCTATGGCTACACCTTC. The chain employs TRBV10-3 and TRBJ1-2; D may be TRBD1 (6 bases). The ends were cut back, 7 bases at V and 4 bases at J, with 16 bases in the middle. The CDR3 totals 14 residues. Per germline, CDR1 ENHRY and CDR2 SYGVKD.

J is TRBJ2-2 and V is TRBV4-3; D might be TRBD2 (5 bases). V was trimmed by 1 base and J by 9 bases, leaving 12 bases between them. Germline V CDR1 and CDR2: LGHNA, YSLEER. This CDR3 spans 14 amino acids. The CDR3 protein is CASSQARGIWELFF. CDR3 sequence (DNA): TGCGCCAGCAGCCAAGCCCGAGGGATCTGGGAGCTGTTTTTT.

Only a few counts were recorded for this clone. The genes are TRBV2 and TRBJ1-1; possibly TRBD1 for D (6 bases). The V and J ends lost 7 bases and 0 bases respectively, with 12 bases between them. CDR1 SNHLY and CDR2 FYNNEI come from the germline V gene. The CDR3 is made up of 14 amino acids. CDR3 protein: CASIRAGVNTEAFF. CDR3 coding DNA: TGTGCCAGCATAAGGGCAGGGGTGAACACTGAAGCTTTCTTT.

The chain couples TRBV10-2 to TRBJ2-7, with 8 bases lining up with TRBD1. The CDR3 is 15 amino acids. V dropped 3 bases and J dropped 1; count of bases not matched to a gene: 5. Germline assignment: CDR1 WSHSY and CDR2 SAAADI. The CDR3 region is CASSDRDRMSYEQYF. The DNA for the CDR3 is TGCGCCAGCAGTGACCGGGACAGGATGTCCTACGAGCAGTACTTC.

CDR3 sequence reads: CAISDQLAGGNNEQFF. In DNA, the CDR3 is TGTGCCATCAGTGACCAACTAGCGGGGGGAAACAATGAGCAGTTCTTC. The rearrangement uses TRBV10-3 and TRBJ2-1; 12 bases line up with TRBD2. CDR3 length equals 16 residues. Germline V gives CDR1 ENHRY, CDR2 SYGVKD. V lost 3 bases, J lost 5 bases, and 5 bases stayed unmatched.

The chain uses TRBV18 and TRBJ1-5; D not resolved. Per the germline V gene, CDR1 is KGHSH and CDR2 is LQKENI. The V gene lost 4 bases and the J gene lost 6 bases, with 16 bases spanning the gap. CDR3 size: 15 residues. Here the CDR3 reads CASSRMIGEGQPQHF. CDR3 nucleotides: TGTGCCAGCTCACGGATGATCGGGGAGGGTCAGCCCCAGCATTTT.

The genes are TRBV7-8 and TRBJ1-4, with unresolved D. The V gene lost 6 bases and the J gene lost 3 bases, with 5 bases spanning the gap. Germline-derived CDR1 and CDR2 are SGHVS and FQNEAQ. The CDR3 has 12 residues. The CDR3 bases are TGTGCCAGCAGACAGCCTAATGAAAAACTGTTTTTT. It codes for CASRQPNEKLFF.

The chain has TRBV5-4 and TRBJ2-1; tentatively, D is TRBD1 (7 bases). Trimming stripped 0 bases from V and 4 bases from J, with 11 bases between. This CDR3 has 15 residues. Per the germline V gene, CDR1 is SGHNT and CDR2 is YYREEE (reference sequence). The CDR3 DNA reads TGTGCCAGCAGCTTGGCGCAGGGGGGATACAATGAGCAGTTCTTC. Protein: CASSLAQGGYNEQFF.

The genes are TRBV9 and TRBJ2-2; D is ambiguous. Germline loops: CDR1 SGDLS, CDR2 YYNGEE. With 6 bases removed from V and 4 bases from J, the gap between germline ends came to 4 bases. The CDR3 extends over 11 amino acids. CDR3 bases: TGTGCCAGCAAGAGCACCGGGGAGCTGTTTTTT. Protein product: CASKSTGELFF.

J is TRBJ2-2 and V is TRBV4-3; 7 bases align to TRBD1. Looked up from germline, CDR1 is LGHNA and CDR2 is YSLEER. V shed 1 base, J shed 6 bases, and the junction held 5 bases outside the gene matches. The CDR3 spans 15 residues. The CDR3 bases are TGCGCCAGCAGCCAAGGACAGGGTGGCGCCGGGGAGCTGTTTTTT. Translated: CASSQGQGGAGELFF.